Reported below is one TCR beta chain. Its target is unknown. This specimen comes from a study of T cell responses to AZD1222 COVID-19 vaccine. The CDR3 is 15 amino acids. Germline assignment: CDR1 SGHRS and CDR2 YFSETQ. V was pared by 4 bases and J by 5 bases, with 6 bases of the junction left unmatched. Data came from immunoSEQ multiplex PCR; TCRdb stores just in-frame clones and leaves some out. The data contain roughly 200,000 clones, less than 95% of them seen just once; the ten biggest clones take up over 1.5%. Broader study findings: Increases in Spike-specific TCR breadth and depth were seen after two AZD1222 doses. The CD4 TCRs associated with vaccination extended across spike and predominated at 160-218 and 743-854. Repertoires were obtained only post-peak T cell response.

The sample in question was peripheral blood, obtained 28 days after the second dose of the MenACWY control vaccine. This TCR was sampled from an adult who received the MenACWY meningococcal vaccine as a control. The rearrangement uses TRBV5-1 and TRBJ1-6; 7 bases agree with TRBD1. Written as DNA, the CDR3 is TGCGCCAGCAGCGTCGGGACAGCCAATAATTCACCCCTCCACTTT. This encodes CASSVGTANNSPLHF. The full variable domain, rest sourced from reference TRBV5-1 and TRBJ1-6, is KAGVTQTPRYLIKTRGQQVTLSCSPISGHRSVSWYQQTPGQGLQFLFEYFSETQRNKGNFPGRFSGRQFSNSRSEMNVSTLELGDSALYLCASSVGTANNSPLHFGNGTRLTVT.